A single sample gave rise to the 29 T cell receptor beta chains below, sequenced in a study of shared clonotypes between healthy human individuals. Using immunoSEQ multiplex PCR, the repertoire was profiled, and TCRdb retains in-frame clones only, with some absent. Among hundreds of thousands of clones, about 95% were seen once, and the ten largest hold 0.11%. Naive-designated CD8 cells lacked CD45RO, were positively enriched for CCR7, and omitted terminally differentiated effector memory CD45RA+ cells. Specimen: naive CD8+ T cells sorted from blood. These receptors were collected from a woman aged 30 to 39 in good health.

The V gene is TRBV18, the J gene TRBJ2-1; 7 nucleotides match TRBD1. CDR3 length: 17 residues. The germline CDR1 and CDR2 sequences are KGHSH and LQKENI. With 0 bases clipped from V and 2 bases from J, the junction kept 7 bases outside the gene matches. This chain's CDR3 is CASSPPGQSLTYNEQFF. The CDR3 region has the DNA TGTGCCAGCTCACCACCGGGACAGTCCCTAACCTACAATGAGCAGTTCTTC.

The rearrangement links TRBV15 to TRBJ2-1; 7 positions agree with TRBD2. J was trimmed by 3 bases and V by 3 bases; bases with no gene match: 2. Germline lookup yields CDR1 LNHNV and CDR2 YYDKDF (reference sequence). CDR3 length equals 14 residues. DNA of the CDR3: TGTGCCACCAGCAGCGGACTAGACTACAATGAGCAGTTCTTC. Protein product: CATSSGLDYNEQFF.

The chain links TRBV4-1 to TRBJ2-1; 8 bases match TRBD1. There are 17 residues in the CDR3. V lost 0 bases, J lost 8 bases, and 12 bases stayed unmatched. Germline-derived CDR1 and CDR2 are MGHRA and YSYEKL. CDR3 bases: TGCGCCAGCAGCCAAGATAGCGAGACAGGGGTTTCATATGAGCAGTTCTTC. It is translated as CASSQDSETGVSYEQFF.

This clone appeared a few times. The chain couples TRBV6-5 to TRBJ1-5; a weak D match, TRBD1 (6 bases). V was trimmed by 6 bases and J by 7 bases, leaving 13 bases between them. The germline gives CDR1 MNHEY, CDR2 SVGAGI. The CDR3 spans 13 residues. CDR3 sequence (DNA): TGTGCCAGCAGACAGGGCGTAGGGCAGCCCCAGCATTTT. This sequence encodes CASRQGVGQPQHF.

This chain uses TRBV27 with TRBJ2-7; the D gene is possibly TRBD1 (6 bases). From germline, CDR1 is MNHEY and CDR2 SMNVEV (reference sequence). The CDR3 covers 16 residues. The ends were cut back, 2 bases at V and 0 bases at J, with 14 bases in the middle. The CDR3 coding sequence is TGTGCCAGCAGTTTAGCCCCTACAGGGTACTCCTACGAGCAGTACTTC. Residues: CASSLAPTGYSYEQYF.

The count of this clone is one. The CDR3, as DNA: TGTGCCAGTAGTAGTCGAGGACAGGGCGATGGAAACACCATATATTTT. Residues: CASSSRGQGDGNTIYF. The rearrangement uses TRBV19 and TRBJ1-3; 8 bases align to TRBD1. With 4 bases clipped from V and 3 bases from J, the junction kept 8 bases outside the gene matches. There are 16 residues in the CDR3. The germline V gene encodes CDR1 LNHDA and CDR2 SQIVND (reference sequence).

CDR3 nucleotide sequence: TGCAGCGTTGAAGACCGACACGATTCCTACGAGCAGTACTTC. The encoded protein is CSVEDRHDSYEQYF. The rearrangement uses TRBV29-1 and TRBJ2-5; no reliable D call. The J call is doubtful: the DNA matches TRBJ2-7 better. There are 14 residues in the CDR3. Germline V gene lookup returns CDR1 SQVTM and CDR2 ANQGSEA.

The count of this clone is one. The CDR3 nucleotides read TGTGCCAGCAGCCGACCTAGCGGCCCCTCCACAGATACGCAGTATTTT. Translation gives CASSRPSGPSTDTQYF. The genes are TRBV7-6 and TRBJ2-3; 7 bases fit TRBD2. CDR3 size: 16 residues. From germline, CDR1 is SGHVS and CDR2 FNYEAQ. V lost 5 bases and J lost 2; bases outside the gene matches: 10.

The V call is TRBV13, the J call TRBJ2-2; no clear D. Germline V lookup: CDR1 PRHDT, CDR2 FYEKMQ (reference sequence). V lost 5 bases to trimming and J lost 8 bases, with 12 bases between them. The CDR3 is 13 residues long. CDR3 loop: CASSPVNGGELFF. In nucleotides, the CDR3 is TGTGCCAGCAGCCCGGTCAATGGGGGGGAGCTGTTTTTT.

The chain has TRBV6-5 and TRBJ2-7, with a possible D match to TRBD1 (5 bases). The V end lost 5 bases, the J end lost 7 bases, and 18 bases lay between the germline ends. The CDR3 is 14 amino acids. Germline V gene sequence: CDR1 MNHEY, CDR2 SVGAGI. CDR3 DNA sequence: TGTGCCAGCAGTATTAAGGCAGGGCGGCTAGAGCAGTACTTC. This codes for CASSIKAGRLEQYF.

The chain uses TRBV27 and TRBJ2-1; 8 nucleotides align to TRBD2. This CDR3 is 14 amino acids long. Germline V gene lookup returns CDR1 MNHEY and CDR2 SMNVEV (reference sequence). J was trimmed by 6 bases and V by 6 bases; bases with no gene match: 7. CDR3 DNA sequence: TGTGCCAGCAGCAATCGGGAGGGGGGCAATGAGCAGTTCTTC. It specifies CASSNREGGNEQFF.

This rearrangement joins TRBV19 to TRBJ2-1, with 11 bases lining up with TRBD2. The V segment lost 0 bases and the J segment 6 bases; nucleotides outside the gene matches: 10. Germline V gives CDR1 LNHDA, CDR2 SQIVND (reference sequence). The CDR3 covers 18 residues. The CDR3 region is CASSIDLAASGRSNEQFF. In nucleotides, the CDR3 is TGTGCCAGTAGTATAGATCTGGCGGCTAGCGGGAGGAGCAATGAGCAGTTCTTC. Full variable domain (rest looked up from reference TRBV19 and TRBJ2-1): DGGITQSPKYLFRKEGQNVTLSCEQNLNHDAMYWYRQDPGQGLRLIYYSQIVNDFQKGDIAEGYSVSREKKESFPLTVTSAQKNPTAFYLCASSIDLAASGRSNEQFFGPGTRLTVL.

This clone has just one count. The chain carries TRBV7-7 and TRBJ2-1; 9 positions agree with TRBD2. The J segment lost 10 bases and the V segment lost 4 bases, leaving 17 bases of the junction unmatched. Germline-derived CDR1 and CDR2 are SSHAT and FNYEAQ (reference sequence). CDR3 size: 17 residues. CDR3 sequence reads: CASSSEVLAGPLAEQFF. CDR3 bases: TGTGCCAGCAGCTCTGAGGTTCTAGCGGGACCCTTGGCGGAGCAGTTCTTC.

V and J are TRBV28 and TRBJ1-1; the match to TRBD1 covers 11 bases. Germline V CDR1 and CDR2: MDHEN, SYDVKM. This CDR3 comprises 15 residues. V lost 10 bases to trimming and J lost 2 bases; unmatched junction nucleotides: 9. The CDR3 sequence is CAIRGTGGLNTEAFF. The CDR3 DNA is TGTGCCATTAGGGGGACAGGGGGATTAAACACTGAAGCTTTCTTT.

The V and J genes are TRBV29-1 and TRBJ1-2; D uncertain. V was trimmed by 1 base and J by 6 bases, leaving 6 bases between them. CDR1 SQVTM and CDR2 ANQGSEA come from the germline V gene. The CDR3 is 11 residues long. The CDR3 here is CSVEGFHGYTF. CDR3 in DNA: TGCAGCGTTGAAGGGTTCCATGGCTACACCTTC.

The chain couples TRBV27 to TRBJ2-1; possible D gene TRBD2, 6 bases. Between the trimmed V and J ends, which lost 2 bases and 7 bases, there was a span of 18 bases. The germline V gene has CDR1 MNHEY and CDR2 SMNVEV (reference sequence). CDR3 size: 16 residues. CDR3 sequence reads: CASSLPPGTARNEQFF. Written as DNA, the CDR3 is TGTGCCAGCAGTTTACCCCCCGGGACTGCCAGAAATGAGCAGTTCTTC.

This chain links TRBV7-9 with TRBJ2-1; D call uncertain. The length of the CDR3 is 14 residues. Trimming took 0 bases from V and 5 from J, leaving 8 bases between them. Per germline, CDR1 SEHNR and CDR2 FQNEAQ (reference sequence). The CDR3 protein is CASSLALTDNEQFF. The CDR3 region has the DNA TGTGCCAGCAGCTTAGCGTTAACGGACAATGAGCAGTTCTTC.

The chain recombines TRBV15 with TRBJ2-7; 7 bases are shared with TRBD1. With 1 base clipped from V and 0 bases from J, the junction kept 0 bases outside the gene matches. CDR3 length: 14 amino acids. CDR1 is LNHNV and CDR2 is YYDKDF in the germline V gene (reference sequence). The DNA for the CDR3 is TGTGCCACCAGCAGAGGGGACAGCTCCTACGAGCAGTACTTC. Residues: CATSRGDSSYEQYF.

V usage is TRBV7-9 and J usage is TRBJ2-7; 8 nucleotides match TRBD1. The V gene end was trimmed by 5 bases and the J gene end by 1 base; junction bases not matched to a gene: 7. The CDR3 runs to 15 residues. CDR1 and CDR2 (germline): SEHNR, FQNEAQ (reference sequence). Here the CDR3 reads CASSQGQGASYEQYF. Here the CDR3 DNA reads TGTGCCAGCAGCCAAGGACAGGGAGCTTCCTACGAGCAGTACTTC.

This chain connects TRBV5-6 to TRBJ1-2; 8 bases map to TRBD1. The CDR3 contains 12 residues. The V gene's germline CDR1 is SGHDT and CDR2 YYEEEE. With V trimmed by 2 bases and J by 7 bases, 1 base remained unmatched. The CDR3 DNA sequence: TGTGCCAGCAGCTTAACAGGGGGTGGCTACACCTTC. This translates into CASSLTGGGYTF.

The J gene is TRBJ2-7, the V gene TRBV28; TRBD1 might be the D (5 bases). The CDR3 is 14 residues long. The V gene lost 6 bases and the J gene lost 3 bases, with 15 bases spanning the gap. CDR1 and CDR2 from the germline V gene are MDHEN and SYDVKM. DNA of the CDR3: TGTGCCAGCAGCCTCAGGCCGCAGGGCTACGAGCAGTACTTC. This encodes CASSLRPQGYEQYF.

The chain joins TRBV7-2 to TRBJ2-3; no clear D. Looked up from germline, CDR1 is SGHTA and CDR2 is FQGNSA. The CDR3 contains 13 residues. The V and J ends lost 7 bases and 6 bases respectively, with 14 bases between them. The DNA of the CDR3 is TGTGCCAGCACCCTTACCGTGGATGATACGCAGTATTTT. The encoded protein is CASTLTVDDTQYF.

This chain uses TRBV15 with TRBJ2-4, with D perhaps matching TRBD1 or TRBD2 (5 bases each). Trimming cost V 8 bases and J 7 bases, with 12 bases left between them. CDR3 length equals 12 residues. From germline, CDR1 is LNHNV and CDR2 YYDKDF (reference sequence). The CDR3 region has the DNA TGTGCCACCTGGGGGACCGGGAACATTCAGTACTTC. Residues: CATWGTGNIQYF.

The V call is TRBV6-5, the J call TRBJ2-1, with 7 bases matching TRBD2. Germline CDR1 and CDR2: MNHEY and SVGAGI. J gave up 6 bases and V 0 bases, and 5 bases lay outside the gene matches. The CDR3 sequence is 15 residues long. The CDR3 protein is CASSYSSGTTNEQFF. In nucleotides, the CDR3 is TGTGCCAGCAGTTACTCGAGCGGGACTACCAATGAGCAGTTCTTC.

V usage is TRBV7-6 and J usage is TRBJ2-7, with D unclear. CDR3 length: 13 amino acids. Trimming removed 1 base from V and 3 bases from J, with 7 bases in between. Germline loops: CDR1 SGHVS, CDR2 FNYEAQ. The chain's CDR3 is CASSLGKSYEQYF. For the CDR3, the DNA is TGTGCCAGCAGCTTAGGAAAAAGCTACGAGCAGTACTTC.

This sequence joins TRBV10-2 and TRBJ2-7; no clear D gene. This CDR3 comprises 11 residues. The germline V and J ends were trimmed by 4 bases and 3 bases, with 4 bases remaining between them. The V gene's germline CDR1 is WSHSY and CDR2 SAAADI. This chain's CDR3 is CASSGYYEQYF. The CDR3 nucleotides are TGCGCCAGCAGTGGTTACTACGAGCAGTACTTC.

The gene calls are TRBV28 and TRBJ2-7; TRBD2 is a possible D gene (5 bases). Looked up from germline, CDR1 is MDHEN and CDR2 is SYDVKM. CDR3 length: 14 residues. The V gene lost 2 bases and the J gene lost 2 bases, with 10 bases spanning the gap. The CDR3 is CASSLTGFTYEQYF. The CDR3 DNA reads as TGTGCCAGCAGTTTAACGGGGTTCACCTACGAGCAGTACTTC.

This clone was found a few times. This chain uses TRBV28 with TRBJ1-5; tentatively, D is TRBD1 (5 bases). With 7 bases removed from V and 5 bases from J, the gap between germline ends came to 24 bases. This CDR3 is built from 17 residues. Germline lookup yields CDR1 MDHEN and CDR2 SYDVKM. CDR3 protein: CASTEGIPTIQDQPQHF. The CDR3 DNA follows: TGTGCCAGCACCGAGGGGATTCCAACAATTCAAGATCAGCCCCAGCATTTT.

The CDR3 spells CASSSAGTSISGELFF. CDR3 nucleotides: TGTGCCAGCAGCTCGGCCGGGACTAGTATTTCCGGGGAGCTGTTTTTT. The chain joins TRBV11-2 to TRBJ2-2, with 8 nucleotides matching TRBD2. V gave up 4 bases and J gave up 6 bases; unmatched junction bases: 10. CDR1 and CDR2 from the germline V gene are SGHAT and FQNNGV. The CDR3 length is 16 residues.